This is a list of T cell receptor beta chains from one sample in a study of blood T cell repertoires in COVID-19. The assay was immunoSEQ multiplex PCR, and TCRdb's table has in-frame clones only and misses some. The sample carries hundreds of thousands of clones, nearly 90% recorded once. What was sequenced was peripheral blood. The origin of the receptors is a man younger than 35 with COVID-19, enrolled during active disease. Both conserved end residues are part of each CDR3. Fields, in order: J gene, clone size, D gene, CDR3 length, V gene, CDR3 DNA, CDR3 protein. The D gene is left open where the match is weak. Expanded clones get a size class; other rows say once, few or many, or leave the size out.

TRBJ1-3 | NA | TRBD1 | 15 | TRBV19 | TGTGCCAGTAGTATACTGGGACAGGCTTCGGACACCATATATTTT | CASSILGQASDTIYF
TRBJ2-5 | NA | NA | 13 | TRBV3-1/TRBV3-2 | TGTGCCAGCAGCACCCTACCGGAAGAGACCCAGTACTTC | CASSTLPEETQYF
TRBJ2-7 | NA | NA | 14 | TRBV14 | TGTGCCAGCAGCCCCCGGGACTTCCTCTACGAGCAGTACTTC | CASSPRDFLYEQYF
TRBJ2-5 | NA | TRBD1 | 14 | TRBV14 | TGTGCCAGCAGCCAAGAGAGACAGGGTGGGACCCAGTACTTC | CASSQERQGGTQYF
TRBJ2-7 | NA | NA | 11 | TRBV2 | TGTGCCAGCAGTGATCAGGACGAGCAGTACTTC | CASSDQDEQYF
TRBJ2-2 | NA | TRBD2 | 19 | TRBV4-2 | TGTGCCAGCAGCCTTTATGGACTAGCGGGGGGGCAAGACACCGGGGAGCTGTTTTTT | CASSLYGLAGGQDTGELFF
TRBJ1-2 | NA | TRBD1 | 13 | TRBV5-6 | TGTGCCAGCAGCTTACAGGGGGTTAGGGGCTACACCTTC | CASSLQGVRGYTF
TRBJ2-2 | NA | NA | 15 | TRBV3-1/TRBV3-2 | TGTGCCAGCAGACACCGACAGGCGAACACCGGGGAGCTGTTTTTT | CASRHRQANTGELFF
TRBJ1-4 | few | TRBD1 | 12 | TRBV25-1 | TGTGCCAGCAGTGAAGCTCAGGGGGAACTGTTTTTT | CASSEAQGELFF
TRBJ2-2 | NA | NA | 14 | TRBV10-1 | TGCGCCAGCAGTGTTTCCCGGAACACCGGGGAGCTGTTTTTT | CASSVSRNTGELFF
TRBJ1-1 | NA | NA | 13 | TRBV6-5 | TGTGCCAGCAGTTATTTTGTGGAGCCTGAAGCTTTCTTT | CASSYFVEPEAFF
TRBJ2-1 | NA | NA | 17 | TRBV9 | TGTGCCAGCAGCGGTTACAGGGAGGGGATCGTATACAATGAGCAGTTCTTC | CASSGYREGIVYNEQFF
TRBJ2-2 | NA | TRBD2 | 17 | TRBV19 | TGTGCCAGTAGTATAGGTAGCGGGAGGATAAGAACCGGGGAGCTGTTTTTT | CASSIGSGRIRTGELFF